The 10 T cell receptor beta chains reported below all come from one sample, sequenced in a study of T cells after yellow fever vaccination. TCRdb fed the 5' RACE reads into MiXCR, producing one record per CDR3 protein. The table includes 320,000 or so distinct CDR3 sequences, roughly 8.3% detected once. Sequencing used PBMCs, obtained about 49 days after the first yellow fever vaccination. The receptors were sampled from a young man who received the YFV17D yellow fever vaccine.

The chain uses TRBV20-1 and TRBJ2-7; D call uncertain. The CDR3 has 15 amino acids. Per the germline V gene, CDR1 is DFQATT and CDR2 is SNEGSKA (reference sequence). V dropped 0 bases and J dropped 5 bases, with 17 bases sitting between them. The CDR3 is CSARDPLAAWDEQYF. The CDR3 bases are TGCAGTGCTAGAGATCCCTTGGCAGCCTGGGACGAGCAGTACTTC.

J is TRBJ1-1 and V is TRBV7-2; no definite D call. This CDR3 is 11 amino acids long. V was shortened by 3 bases and J by 8 bases, with 7 bases between the two germline ends. Germline CDR1 SGHTA, CDR2 FQGNSA. The CDR3 DNA sequence: TGTGCCAGCAGCTTTGCAGTCGAAGCTTTCTTT. Its translation: CASSFAVEAFF.

This chain links TRBV11-2 with TRBJ2-2; D gene unclear. Germline assignment: CDR1 SGHAT and CDR2 FQNNGV. The CDR3 is 15 residues long. V was trimmed by 5 bases and J by 5 bases, leaving 15 bases between them. CDR3 DNA: TGTGCCAGCAGCGTATCTTTGGGGTGGACCGGGGAGCTGTTTTTT. Protein: CASSVSLGWTGELFF.

The chain uses TRBV12-3 or TRBV12-4 and TRBJ2-1; TRBD2 matches at 9 bases. The CDR3 is 13 residues long. V lost 9 bases, J lost 5 bases, and 5 bases stayed unmatched. This chain's CDR3 is CASQGGGDNEQFF. CDR3 coding DNA: TGTGCCAGTCAGGGCGGGGGGGACAATGAGCAGTTCTTC.

This clonotype was seen more than once but under ten times. The chain employs TRBV4-1 and TRBJ2-7; tentatively, D is TRBD2 (5 bases). The ends were cut back, 1 base at V and 6 bases at J, with 13 bases in the middle. This CDR3 is 14 amino acids long. Germline V gene data show CDR1 as MGHRA and CDR2 as YSYEKL. CDR3 amino acids: CASSQGGSGSEQYV. In DNA form, the CDR3 reads TGCGCCAGCAGCCAAGGAGGGTCGGGGAGCGAGCAGTACGTC.

There are a few counts of this clonotype. The rearrangement links TRBV5-1 to TRBJ1-4, with D unclear. Trimming removed 7 bases at V and 0 bases at J, with 10 bases between. Per germline, CDR1 SGHRS and CDR2 YFSETQ. This CDR3 has 14 residues. The CDR3 region is CASAEGATNEKLFF. The DNA of the CDR3 is TGCGCCAGCGCCGAGGGTGCAACTAATGAAAAACTGTTTTTT.

The gene calls are TRBV7-8 and TRBJ1-2; 7 bases agree with TRBD1. V gave up 3 bases and J gave up 5 bases; unmatched junction bases: 3. The CDR3 contains 13 residues. CDR1 is SGHVS, CDR2 FQNEAQ, per germline. In nucleotides, the CDR3 is TGTGCCAGCAGCTTTGCACAGGGGTATGGCTACACCTTC. Its translation is CASSFAQGYGYTF.

This clonotype was seen many times. This chain joins TRBV28 and TRBJ2-3; D remains ambiguous. The CDR3 runs to 12 residues. The germline V gene encodes CDR1 MDHEN and CDR2 SYDVKM. Deletions cut 3 bases from V and 6 bases from J, with 7 bases between. This CDR3 reads CASSFLGDTQYF. For the CDR3, the DNA is TGTGCCAGCAGTTTCCTTGGCGATACGCAGTATTTT.

The chain uses TRBV13 and TRBJ2-1, with 8 bases matching TRBD2. After removal of 5 bases from V and 0 bases from J, the junction contained 9 bases not matched to a gene. CDR3 length: 17 residues. Germline V CDR1 and CDR2: PRHDT, FYEKMQ (reference sequence). The CDR3 nucleotides are TGTGCCAGCAGCCCCGAAAGTGGGACTAGCTCCTACAATGAGCAGTTCTTC. This gives the protein CASSPESGTSSYNEQFF.

This clonotype has more than one count but fewer than ten. The chain has TRBV5-1 and TRBJ2-7, with 7 bases that match TRBD1. CDR3 length equals 16 residues. The V gene's germline CDR1 is SGHRS and CDR2 YFSETQ. V shed 5 bases and J 5 bases; nucleotides not matched to a gene: 16. CDR3 sequence (DNA): TGCGCCAGCAGACCGCAGACAGGGAAGAATAGGAACGAGCAGTACTTC. Its translation: CASRPQTGKNRNEQYF. The entire variable domain, with the rest obtained from reference TRBV5-1 and TRBJ2-7, is as follows: KAGVTQTPRYLIKTRGQQVTLSCSPISGHRSVSWYQQTPGQGLQFLFEYFSETQRNKGNFPGRFSGRQFSNSRSEMNVSTLELGDSALYLCASRPQTGKNRNEQYFGPGTRLTVT.